This passage covers 10 T cell receptor beta chains from one sample sequenced in a study of T cell repertoires in cytomegalovirus infection. Their cognate antigens are unknown. TCRdb ran MiXCR on the reads and lists one entry per CDR3 protein. Among some 900,000 distinct CDR3 sequences listed, approximately 30% were seen once. This sample comprised cultured CD8+ T cells from PBMCs, obtained from culture after CMV antigen stimulation. The receptors derive from a human donor in good health (CMV status not recorded). Some clones in this sample may be carry-over from other donors' samples.

In its sample, this clonotype was seen once. This chain joins TRBV18 and TRBJ2-3, with a weak D call TRBD2 (6 bases). The CDR3 runs to 16 residues. Trimming removed 2 bases from V and 2 bases from J, with 14 bases in between. CDR1 is KGHSH and CDR2 is LQKENI in the germline V gene. The CDR3 nucleotides read TGTGCCAGCTCACCAACCTACGGCGGGGACACAGATACGCAGTATTTT. This encodes CASSPTYGGDTDTQYF.

This clonotype was counted between two and nine times. The CDR3: CASSFWQGESYEQYV. For the CDR3, the DNA is TGTGCCAGCAGCTTTTGGCAGGGGGAGTCCTACGAGCAGTACGTC. This chain joins TRBV5-6 and TRBJ2-7; 7 bases map to TRBD1. CDR1 SGHDT and CDR2 YYEEEE come from the germline V gene. This CDR3 has 15 residues. V lost 2 bases to trimming and J lost 1 base; unmatched junction nucleotides: 6.

The chain couples TRBV27 to TRBJ2-1; D is ambiguous. Germline V gives CDR1 MNHEY, CDR2 SMNVEV (reference sequence). The V end was cut by 1 base, the J end by 5 bases, with 6 bases between. The CDR3 totals 13 residues. CDR3 in amino acids: CASSLYRNNEQFF. In DNA form, the CDR3 reads TGTGCCAGCAGTTTATACAGAAACAATGAGCAGTTCTTC.

This clonotype was seen a few times. The chain combines TRBV6-2 or TRBV6-3 with TRBJ2-7; 9 bases line up with TRBD1. The germline gives CDR1 MNHEY, CDR2 SVGEGT. Unmatched junction bases numbered 8, after V lost 3 bases and J lost 2 bases. This CDR3 comprises 16 residues. CDR3 amino acids: CASSYEVTGGPYEQYV. In DNA form, the CDR3 reads TGTGCCAGCAGTTATGAGGTGACAGGGGGTCCCTACGAGCAGTACGTC.

The V gene is TRBV9, the J gene TRBJ2-3; D is unclear. Trimming pared 0 bases from V and 3 bases from J, leaving 17 bases between. The CDR3 is 17 residues long. The V gene's germline CDR1 is SGDLS and CDR2 YYNGEE. In nucleotides, the CDR3 is TGTGCCAGCAGCGTAGAATCCGTAGGAATGGTTACAGATACGCAGTATTTT. It codes for CASSVESVGMVTDTQYF.

This clonotype was observed many times. The chain has TRBV7-2 and TRBJ2-7; D uncertain. Per the germline V gene, CDR1 is SGHTA and CDR2 is FQGNSA. This CDR3 comprises 17 residues. V lost 1 base and J lost 2, with 18 bases in between. The CDR3 bases are TGTGCCAGCAGCTTAGATCGTAGTACAGTCCCCACCTACGAGCAGTACTTC. It specifies CASSLDRSTVPTYEQYF.

The rearrangement links TRBV7-6 to TRBJ1-2; no clear D. The V and J ends lost 5 bases and 3 bases respectively, with 22 bases between them. The CDR3 consists of 17 residues. Per the germline V gene, CDR1 is SGHVS and CDR2 is FNYEAQ. The CDR3 spells CASSPLLGQLPYYGYTF. The CDR3 nucleotides are TGTGCCAGCAGCCCCCTTCTCGGGCAGCTACCTTACTATGGCTACACCTTC. Full variable domain (outside the CDR3, taken from reference TRBV7-6 and TRBJ1-2): GAGVSQSPRYKVTKRGQDVALRCDPISGHVSLYWYRQALGQGPEFLTYFNYEAQQDKSGLPNDRFSAERPEGSISTLTIQRTEQRDSAMYRCASSPLLGQLPYYGYTFGSGTRLTVV.

This chain's CDR3 is CASSFNRAGKDGYTF. DNA of the CDR3: TGTGCCAGCAGTTTCAATCGCGCAGGGAAGGATGGCTACACCTTC. V usage is TRBV28 and J usage is TRBJ1-2; TRBD1 is a possible D gene (5 bases). The length of the CDR3 is 15 residues. V lost 3 bases and J lost 6, with 17 bases in between. Germline V gene lookup returns CDR1 MDHEN and CDR2 SYDVKM.

As regards this clonotype: A much larger clone differs by one base, so this may be a read error. The chain couples TRBV10-3 to TRBJ1-1, with D unclear. The CDR3 sequence is 15 residues long. V gave up 0 bases and J gave up 2 bases, with 10 bases separating them. Germline CDR1 is ENHRY and CDR2 is SYGVKD. The CDR3 DNA follows: TGTGCCATCAGTGAGTCGGGAGGGAGTAACACTGAAGCTTTCTTT. It specifies CAISESGGSNTEAFF.

This chain joins TRBV2 and TRBJ1-4; D unresolved. The CDR3 extends over 11 amino acids. CDR1 and CDR2 from the germline V gene are SNHLY and FYNNEI. Written as DNA, the CDR3 is TGTACGCAGGCAACTAATGAAAAACTGTTTTTT. Protein sequence: CTQATNEKLFF.